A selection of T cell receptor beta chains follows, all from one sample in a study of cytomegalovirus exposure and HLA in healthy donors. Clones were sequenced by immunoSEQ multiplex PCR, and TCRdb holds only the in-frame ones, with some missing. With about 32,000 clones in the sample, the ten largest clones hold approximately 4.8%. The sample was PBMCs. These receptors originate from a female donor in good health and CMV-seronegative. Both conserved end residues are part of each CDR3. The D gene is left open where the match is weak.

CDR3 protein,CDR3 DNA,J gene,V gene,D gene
CASSSPTGPLYGYTF,TGTGCCAGCAGTTCCCCGACAGGGCCACTTTATGGCTACACCTTC,TRBJ1-2,TRBV27,TRBD1
CASKGTGSVMTGELFF,TGTGCCAGCAAAGGCACAGGGTCAGTAATGACCGGGGAGCTGTTTTTT,TRBJ2-2,TRBV2,-
CASSFISGGANVLTF,TGTGCCAGCAGCTTTATCAGCGGGGGGGCCAACGTCCTGACTTTC,TRBJ2-6,TRBV5-4,-
CSVEGKGFVGGETQYF,TGCAGCGTTGAAGGAAAGGGGTTCGTGGGGGGAGAGACCCAGTACTTC,TRBJ2-5,TRBV29-1,-
CASSLISLARAYEQYF,TGTGCCAGCAGCTTAATAAGTCTAGCGCGAGCCTACGAGCAGTACTTC,TRBJ2-7,TRBV7-3,-
CASSGLARGTDTQYF,TGCGCCAGCAGCGGATTAGCGAGGGGCACAGATACGCAGTATTTT,TRBJ2-3,TRBV5-1,-
CASSHAWQGTDTQYF,TGCGCCAGCAGCCACGCATGGCAGGGTACAGATACGCAGTATTTT,TRBJ2-3,TRBV4-3,-
CASSLGLQTDEAFF,TGTGCCAGCTCACTTGGGCTACAGACAGATGAAGCTTTCTTT,TRBJ1-1,TRBV18,-
CASSVGGGLGEQFF,TGTGCCAGCAGCGTAGGGGGGGGTCTGGGTGAGCAGTTCTTC,TRBJ2-1,TRBV9,TRBD2
CASSDPRGEGDTDTQYF,TGTGCCAGCAGTGACCCTCGGGGGGAGGGGGACACAGATACGCAGTATTTT,TRBJ2-3,TRBV6-4,-
CSVEGRFNEQFF,TGCAGCGTTGAGGGCCGTTTCAATGAGCAGTTCTTC,TRBJ2-1,TRBV29-1,-
CASSVTSGGAWAGELFF,TGTGCCAGTAGTGTGACTAGCGGGGGGGCCTGGGCCGGGGAGCTGTTTTTT,TRBJ2-2,TRBV19,TRBD2
CASSETGTGGWNEQYF,TGCGCCAGCAGTGAGACCGGGACAGGGGGCTGGAACGAGCAGTACTTC,TRBJ2-7,TRBV10-2,TRBD1
CASTPVEVSNQPQHF,TGTGCCAGTACCCCGGTGGAGGTGAGCAACCAGCCCCAGCATTTT,TRBJ1-5,TRBV19,-
CSVEESLATEAFF,TGCAGCGTTGAAGAGAGTTTAGCAACTGAAGCTTTCTTT,TRBJ1-1,TRBV29-1,-
CASSWSGTEAFF,TGTGCCAGCAGCTGGTCGGGGACTGAAGCTTTCTTT,TRBJ1-1,TRBV11-1,-
CASSLLQGSYGYTF,TGTGCCAGCAGTTTACTACAGGGTTCCTATGGCTACACCTTC,TRBJ1-2,TRBV6-5,-
CASSVRNNQPQHF,TGTGCCAGCAGTGTCAGGAACAATCAGCCCCAGCATTTT,TRBJ1-5,TRBV6-1,-
CASSQGRGSGQETQYF,TGTGCCAGCAGCCAGGGCAGGGGGTCGGGGCAAGAGACCCAGTACTTC,TRBJ2-5,TRBV7-2,TRBD1
CASSLSSPPLGHNSYEQYF,TGTGCCAGCAGCTTAAGTTCTCCGCCGCTAGGACACAACTCCTACGAGCAGTACTTC,TRBJ2-7,TRBV7-6,-
CASSPDRVGGYTF,TGTGCCAGCAGCCCGGACAGGGTGGGTGGCTACACCTTC,TRBJ1-2,TRBV11-1,TRBD1
CAWSVRGASPNSPLHF,TGTGCCTGGAGTGTACGTGGGGCCTCCCCTAATTCACCCCTCCACTTT,TRBJ1-6,TRBV30,-
CASSRSGGATKNIQYF,TGTGCCAGCTCACGAAGCGGGGGGGCCACCAAAAACATTCAGTACTTC,TRBJ2-4,TRBV18,TRBD2
CASSLGSPGGLDEQFF,TGCGCCAGCAGCTTGGGATCTCCCGGGGGGCTCGATGAGCAGTTCTTC,TRBJ2-1,TRBV5-1,-
CASSHLNNEQFF,TGTGCCAGCAGCCACCTAAACAATGAGCAGTTCTTC,TRBJ2-1,TRBV7-2,-
CASSRDRGDYGYTF,TGTGCCAGCAGTCGGGACAGGGGTGACTATGGCTACACCTTC,TRBJ1-2,TRBV2,TRBD1
CASSSAGTEYEQYF,TGCGCCAGCAGCTCTGCTGGGACAGAGTACGAGCAGTACTTC,TRBJ2-7,TRBV5-1,TRBD1
CASSQRQGGNSPLHF,TGTGCCAGCAGCCAAAGACAGGGTGGCAATTCACCCCTCCACTTT,TRBJ1-6,TRBV14,TRBD1
CASSRGTDQGAYEQYF,TGCGCCAGCAGCCGCGGGACAGATCAAGGGGCCTACGAGCAGTACTTC,TRBJ2-7,TRBV5-1,-
CASSPPPGGKSPLHF,TGTGCCAGCTCACCACCCCCAGGGGGGAAATCACCCCTCCACTTT,TRBJ1-6,TRBV18,TRBD1
CASSLGRAQYF,TGTGCCAGCAGTTTAGGGCGGGCCCAGTACTTC,TRBJ2-5,TRBV28,-
CASSQVTGVNGYTF,TGCGCCAGCAGCCAGGTTACAGGGGTTAATGGCTACACCTTC,TRBJ1-2,TRBV4-1,TRBD1
CASSLGAYEQYF,TGTGCCAGCAGCTTGGGAGCCTACGAGCAGTACTTC,TRBJ2-7,TRBV5-6,-
CASSPDMWNIQYF,TGTGCCAGCAGCCCGGACATGTGGAACATTCAGTACTTC,TRBJ2-4,TRBV6-5,-
CASSLKEPGREQYF,TGTGCCAGCAGCTTGAAGGAGCCGGGGAGGGAGCAGTACTTC,TRBJ2-7,TRBV5-5,-
CASSIGQGPYEQYF,TGTGCCAGCAGCATCGGACAGGGCCCCTACGAGCAGTACTTC,TRBJ2-7,TRBV11-3,TRBD1
CASSPGNYGYTF,TGTGCCAGCAGTCCAGGGAACTATGGCTACACCTTC,TRBJ1-2,TRBV7-6,-
CASSLGQGAYEQYF,TGTGCCAGCAGTCTGGGGCAGGGGGCGTACGAGCAGTACTTC,TRBJ2-7,TRBV7-3,TRBD1
CATSTRQSNQPQHF,TGTGCCACCAGCACCCGACAGAGCAATCAGCCCCAGCATTTT,TRBJ1-5,TRBV15,-
CASSIKPHYGYTF,TGTGCCAGTAGTATTAAGCCACACTATGGCTACACCTTC,TRBJ1-2,TRBV19,-
CASSLGRSYEQYF,TGTGCCAGCAGTTTGGGCCGGTCCTACGAGCAGTACTTC,TRBJ2-7,TRBV28,-
CASSETLPNQPQHF,TGTGCCAGCAGTGAGACACTCCCCAATCAGCCCCAGCATTTT,TRBJ1-5,TRBV2,-
CASSLVGSGANYGYTF,TGTGCCAGCAGCTTAGTGGGGAGCGGGGCTAACTATGGCTACACCTTC,TRBJ1-2,TRBV11-2,-
CASSPKGEGRYPYNEQFF,TGTGCCAGCAGCCCGAAGGGGGAGGGGCGATACCCCTACAATGAGCAGTTCTTC,TRBJ2-1,TRBV5-7,-
CASSSPVEAVGELFF,TGTGCCAGCAGCTCCCCGGTGGAGGCGGTCGGGGAGCTGTTTTTT,TRBJ2-2,TRBV7-2,-
CASSAPLTGNYGYTF,TGTGCCAGCAGTGCACCTCTCACAGGGAACTATGGCTACACCTTC,TRBJ1-2,TRBV25-1,-
CASSKARTPISGNTIYF,TGTGCCAGCAGCAAGGCCCGGACACCAATCTCTGGAAACACCATATATTTT,TRBJ1-3,TRBV21-1,-
CASRRGRGGAADTQYF,TGTGCCAGCAGGCGCGGGCGCGGGGGGGCCGCAGATACGCAGTATTTT,TRBJ2-3,TRBV11-2,TRBD2
CASSLLREGRYEQYF,TGCGCCAGCAGCCTCCTCCGGGAAGGGCGGTACGAGCAGTACTTC,TRBJ2-7,TRBV4-1,-
CASSFASGADTQYF,TGTGCCAGCAGCTTTGCCAGCGGGGCAGATACGCAGTATTTT,TRBJ2-3,TRBV5-6,TRBD2
CASSKGQGRTEAFF,TGTGCCAGCAGCAAGGGACAGGGCAGGACTGAAGCTTTCTTT,TRBJ1-1,TRBV6-5,TRBD1
CASSVAGQGLAKNIQYF,TGTGCCAGCAGCGTGGCGGGACAGGGACTAGCCAAAAACATTCAGTACTTC,TRBJ2-4,TRBV28,TRBD1
CASSLRVDYGYTF,TGTGCCAGCAGCTTGAGAGTTGACTATGGCTACACCTTC,TRBJ1-2,TRBV7-8,-
CASSRDSGGAGDEQFF,TGCGCCAGCAGCCGAGATAGCGGGGGGGCCGGCGATGAGCAGTTCTTC,TRBJ2-1,TRBV4-3,TRBD2